The 19 T cell receptor beta chains presented below share a single source sample, sequenced in a study. TRBV12-4/TRBJ1-2 clonotypes were amplified with adaptor-ligated barcode primers. TCRdb re-derived calls from the multiplex PCR reads in MiXCR, one entry per CDR3 protein. The table has 250 or so distinct CDR3 sequences, around 4% seen once. Sequenced input: naive CD4+ T cells sorted from blood. Described subset: naive CD4+ T cells, CD4+CD45RA+CD25-. The receptors were sampled from a female donor with breast cancer.

This clonotype is medium-sized by share. The V gene is TRBV12-3 or TRBV12-4, the J gene TRBJ1-2; 10 nucleotides agree with TRBD1. Trimming at V came to 6 bases and at J to 3 bases, leaving 7 bases not matched to a gene. The CDR3 has 15 amino acids. The DNA of the CDR3 is TGTGCCAGCAGGGCAGTGGGGACAGGGGACTATGGCTACACCTTC. This codes for CASRAVGTGDYGYTF.

This clonotype is deemed large. The chain uses TRBV12-3 or TRBV12-4 and TRBJ1-2; D not certain. CDR3 size: 11 residues. Trimming cost V 11 bases and J 7 bases, with 14 bases left between them. As DNA, the CDR3 is TGTGCCGTAGGCCCGGTGGGTGGCTACACCTTC. This translates into CAVGPVGGYTF.

This clonotype qualifies as large. The chain recombines TRBV12-3 or TRBV12-4 with TRBJ1-2, with D unclear. This CDR3 is 12 amino acids long. Trimming removed 6 bases from V and 4 bases from J, with 9 bases in between. The CDR3 loop is CASSTDTYGYTF. In DNA, the CDR3 is TGTGCCAGCAGCACCGACACCTATGGCTACACCTTC.

The J gene is TRBJ1-2, the V gene TRBV12-3 or TRBV12-4; D may be TRBD1 (5 bases). V was shortened by 4 bases and J by 7 bases, with 13 bases between the two germline ends. The CDR3 covers 13 residues. The CDR3 DNA sequence: TGTGCCAGCAGTTCAAGGGGATTGGGTGGCTACACCTTC. Residues: CASSSRGLGGYTF.

In its sample, this clonotype is large (0.1 to 1%). The V gene is TRBV12-3 or TRBV12-4, the J gene TRBJ1-2, with D maybe TRBD1 (5 bases). The V end lost 4 bases, the J end lost 8 bases, and 14 bases lay between the germline ends. The CDR3 totals 13 residues. The CDR3 is CASSSRDRGGYTF. The CDR3 region has the DNA TGTGCCAGCAGTTCCCGGGACCGGGGCGGCTACACCTTC.

This clonotype is classed as large. The chain is built from TRBV12-3 or TRBV12-4 and TRBJ1-2; 7 bases are a match to TRBD1. This CDR3 comprises 13 residues. V was pared by 6 bases and J by 4 bases, with 5 bases of the junction left unmatched. CDR3 protein: CASSRDRGYGYTF. CDR3 sequence (DNA): TGTGCCAGCAGCCGGGACAGAGGCTATGGCTACACCTTC.

By sample fraction, this clonotype is large. The CDR3 loop is CASSPRGQGAYGYTF. CDR3 bases: TGTGCCAGCAGTCCGAGGGGACAGGGAGCCTATGGCTACACCTTC. The chain employs TRBV12-3 or TRBV12-4 and TRBJ1-2, with 9 bases matching TRBD1. The trim removed 5 bases at V and 4 bases at J, leaving 8 bases unmatched. CDR3 size: 15 residues.

The genes are TRBV12-3 or TRBV12-4 and TRBJ1-2; 9 nucleotides match TRBD1. CDR3 size: 12 residues. The ends lost 6 bases at V and 4 bases at J; junction bases unmatched: 0. The CDR3 region is CASRGQGYGYTF. The CDR3 bases are TGTGCCAGCAGGGGACAGGGCTATGGCTACACCTTC.

This clonotype counts as hyperexpanded (1% or more). The chain couples TRBV12-3 or TRBV12-4 to TRBJ1-2; D unclear. The CDR3 length is 13 residues. Trimming stripped 3 bases from V and 7 bases from J, with 12 bases between. The CDR3 nucleotides are TGTGCCAGCAGTTTCGGACCGGGGATTGGCTACACCTTC. Residues: CASSFGPGIGYTF.

This clonotype is large (0.1 to 1%) within its sample. This chain connects TRBV12-3 or TRBV12-4 to TRBJ1-2; no reliable D call. The CDR3 is made up of 15 amino acids. The ends were cut back, 3 bases at V and 0 bases at J, with 11 bases in the middle. CDR3 residues: CASSFPGLANYGYTF. CDR3 nucleotides: TGTGCCAGCAGTTTCCCAGGCCTAGCTAACTATGGCTACACCTTC.

This clonotype qualifies as medium-sized (0.01 to 0.1%). The chain uses TRBV12-3 or TRBV12-4 and TRBJ1-2; D is ambiguous. The germline V and J ends were trimmed by 6 bases and 5 bases, with 19 bases remaining between them. The CDR3 length is 15 residues. The CDR3 sequence is CASRSRGPNWYGYTF. The CDR3 DNA sequence: TGTGCCAGCAGGTCGCGAGGGCCCAACTGGTATGGCTACACCTTC.

This clonotype is deemed large. This sequence joins TRBV12-3 or TRBV12-4 and TRBJ1-2; no definite D call. This CDR3 contains 13 residues. Trimming took 3 bases from V and 5 from J, leaving 10 bases between them. For the CDR3, the DNA is TGTGCCAGCAGTTTTATCCGGGCATATGGCTACACCTTC. It codes for CASSFIRAYGYTF.

By sample share, this clonotype is hyperexpanded. The chain uses TRBV12-3 or TRBV12-4 and TRBJ1-2, with D possibly TRBD1 on 5 matching bases. The CDR3 has 16 residues. The V end lost 3 bases, the J end lost 1 base, and 15 bases lay between the germline ends. The CDR3 here is CASSLGQGVLNYGYTF. CDR3 DNA: TGTGCCAGCAGTTTGGGTCAGGGCGTCCTTAACTATGGCTACACCTTC.

By proportion, this clonotype is large. The chain has TRBV12-3 or TRBV12-4 and TRBJ1-2; the D is unclear. V shed 7 bases and J shed 2 bases, with 8 bases lying between them. The CDR3 consists of 12 residues. The CDR3 DNA sequence: TGTGCCAGCAAAGGCAGAAACTATGGCTACACCTTC. Its protein product is CASKGRNYGYTF.

By frequency in the sample, this clonotype is large. This chain uses TRBV12-3 or TRBV12-4 with TRBJ1-2; TRBD1 is a possible D gene (6 bases). The CDR3 runs to 13 residues. The germline V and J ends were trimmed by 5 bases and 7 bases, with 14 bases remaining between them. CDR3 residues: CASSEVYRVGYTF. CDR3 bases: TGTGCCAGCAGTGAAGTGTACAGGGTTGGCTACACCTTC.

By proportion, this clonotype is medium-sized. The chain employs TRBV12-3 or TRBV12-4 and TRBJ1-2, with unresolved D. V lost 5 bases, J lost 4 bases, and 11 bases lay in between. This CDR3 region has 13 residues. CDR3 sequence reads: CASSLDGIYGYTF. The CDR3 coding sequence is TGTGCCAGCAGTCTGGACGGTATCTATGGCTACACCTTC.

This clonotype is labeled as medium-sized (0.01 to 0.1%). V gene TRBV12-3 or TRBV12-4 combines with J gene TRBJ1-2; D ambiguous. V lost 6 bases, J lost 3 bases, and 14 bases lay in between. The CDR3 loop spans 14 amino acids. The CDR3 loop is CASSSGAAHYGYTF. The CDR3 nucleotides are TGTGCCAGCAGCTCAGGAGCAGCCCACTATGGCTACACCTTC.

This clonotype is deemed large. The genes are TRBV12-3 or TRBV12-4 and TRBJ1-2; D is unclear. The CDR3 spans 11 residues. V lost 5 bases, J lost 2 bases, and 3 bases lay in between. The CDR3 nucleotides read TGTGCCAGCAGTCAAAACTATGGCTACACCTTC. This encodes CASSQNYGYTF.

In this sample, this clonotype is medium-sized. V and J are TRBV12-3 or TRBV12-4 and TRBJ1-2; D gene unclear. This CDR3 comprises 12 residues. The germline V and J ends were trimmed by 5 bases and 6 bases, with 10 bases remaining between them. The CDR3 sequence is CASSNVPNGYTF. CDR3 bases: TGTGCCAGCAGTAATGTTCCGAATGGCTACACCTTC.